This T cell receptor beta chain was sequenced for a study of blood T cell repertoires in COVID-19. Study overall: From the United States, Italy and Spain came samples of acute and convalescent COVID-19.

Germline V gives CDR1 SGHKS, CDR2 YYEKEE (reference sequence). The CDR3 is 12 amino acids. V lost 0 bases and J 4 bases, leaving 5 bases between the germline ends. TCRdb's table, derived via immunoSEQ multiplex PCR, lists solely in-frame clones and lacks some. The data contain around 39,000 clones, around nine tenths of them singletons. The sequenced sample was peripheral blood. V is TRBV5-5 and J is TRBJ2-7; no firm D call. The origin of this receptor is a human donor in a cohort sampled during active COVID-19. The CDR3 sequence: CASSLGGYEQYF. The CDR3 nucleotides are TGTGCCAGCAGCTTGGGCGGATACGAGCAGTACTTC.